Following are 32 T cell receptor beta chains from one sample sequenced in a study of chemoradiotherapy in HPV16-positive cancers. Assay used: immunoSEQ multiplex PCR; TCRdb lists only in-frame clones, some missing. Of about 24,000 clones listed, about 88% are singletons. The sequenced sample was blood, obtained from a patient who underwent chemoradiotherapy. Receptors were obtained from a human donor with HPV-associated anogenital cancer.

The chain is built from TRBV27 and TRBJ2-7; TRBD1 aligns across 8 bases. This CDR3 is 14 amino acids long. The J segment lost 4 bases and the V segment lost 5 bases, leaving 7 bases of the junction unmatched. The germline CDR1 and CDR2 sequences are MNHEY and SMNVEV (reference sequence). The CDR3 DNA sequence: TGTGCCAGCAGTACCTCGGGGACAGGATACGAGCAGTACTTC. Translating gives CASSTSGTGYEQYF.

V and J are TRBV6-1 and TRBJ1-6; 11 bases align to TRBD1. The CDR3 has 16 amino acids. The junction had 8 bases not matched to a gene; V was cut back by 2 bases and J by 11 bases. CDR1 and CDR2 from the germline V gene are MNHNS and SASEGT. CDR3 protein: CASSEKGGTGGTPLHF. CDR3 nucleotides: TGTGCCAGCAGTGAAAAAGGAGGGACAGGGGGAACACCCCTCCACTTT.

This clone was seen only once. This chain uses TRBV6-1 with TRBJ2-1, with TRBD1 matching over 8 bases. The CDR3 extends over 15 amino acids. V was clipped by 7 bases and J by 6 bases; unmatched bases: 11. Germline CDR1 reads MNHNS; CDR2 reads SASEGT. The CDR3 DNA follows: TGTGCCAGCACTCCTGGACAGGGCGAGAGCAATGAGCAGTTCTTC. It is translated as CASTPGQGESNEQFF.

The chain links TRBV7-2 to TRBJ1-5; 10 bases are a match to TRBD1. This CDR3 region has 17 residues. J lost 0 bases, V lost 3 bases, and 5 bases had no gene match. Per germline, CDR1 SGHTA and CDR2 FQGNSA. The CDR3 nucleotides are TGTGCCAGCAGCTTGACAGGGGGCTACTATAGCAATCAGCCCCAGCATTTT. Translated: CASSLTGGYYSNQPQHF.

V gene TRBV7-2 combines with J gene TRBJ2-2; D call uncertain. The V gene's germline CDR1 is SGHTA and CDR2 FQGNSA. Trimming left V 3 bases short and J 7 bases short, with 6 bases between. The CDR3 has 12 amino acids. CDR3 in amino acids: CASSFWNGELFF. The CDR3 coding sequence is TGTGCCAGCAGCTTTTGGAACGGGGAGCTGTTTTTT.

This clone is a singleton in its sample. The chain links TRBV10-2 to TRBJ2-1; TRBD1 matches at 10 bases. Germline values: CDR1 WSHSY, CDR2 SAAADI. V was clipped by 8 bases and J by 9 bases; unmatched bases: 10. The CDR3 contains 14 residues. The CDR3 DNA reads as TGCGCCAGCTCCTCCGGGACAGGGGTCGGTGAGCAGTTCTTC. Protein: CASSSGTGVGEQFF.

The J gene is TRBJ2-3, the V gene TRBV11-2; 8 bases map to TRBD2. Germline-derived CDR1 and CDR2 are SGHAT and FQNNGV. The CDR3 totals 15 residues. With 1 base clipped from V and 5 bases from J, the junction kept 5 bases outside the gene matches. As DNA, the CDR3 is TGTGCCAGCAGCTTAGGCGGCGGGAGGCTAGATACGCAGTATTTT. Translated, it gives CASSLGGGRLDTQYF.

The chain uses TRBV19 and TRBJ2-5; D unresolved. Germline assignment: CDR1 LNHDA and CDR2 SQIVND (reference sequence). Between the trimmed V and J ends, which lost 6 bases and 1 base, there was a span of 12 bases. CDR3 size: 14 residues. This chain's CDR3 is CASRPKGTQETQYF. DNA for the CDR3: TGTGCCAGTAGGCCGAAGGGTACCCAAGAGACCCAGTACTTC. Combining the CDR3 with reference TRBV19 and TRBJ2-5 gives the whole variable domain DGGITQSPKYLFRKEGQNVTLSCEQNLNHDAMYWYRQDPGQGLRLIYYSQIVNDFQKGDIAEGYSVSREKKESFPLTVTSAQKNPTAFYLCASRPKGTQETQYFGPGTRLLVL.

The chain couples TRBV9 to TRBJ2-1, with D unresolved. The V gene lost 3 bases and the J gene lost 5 bases, with 12 bases spanning the gap. The CDR3 contains 14 residues. From germline, CDR1 is SGDLS and CDR2 YYNGEE. CDR3 sequence reads: CASSAGRLDNEQFF. CDR3 in DNA: TGTGCCAGCAGCGCGGGCCGACTCGACAATGAGCAGTTCTTC. The variable domain in full, completed from reference TRBV9 and TRBJ2-1, reads DSGVTQTPKHLITATGQRVTLRCSPRSGDLSVYWYQQSLDQGLQFLIQYYNGEERAKGNILERFSAQQFPDLHSELNLSSLELGDSALYFCASSAGRLDNEQFFGPGTRLTVL.

CDR3 in amino acids: CASSQVGGATDTQYF. Written as DNA, the CDR3 is TGCGCCAGCAGCCAAGTGGGGGGGGCCACAGATACGCAGTATTTT. This chain links TRBV4-1 with TRBJ2-3; tentatively, D is TRBD2 (7 bases). Germline CDR1 and CDR2: MGHRA and YSYEKL. This CDR3 comprises 15 residues. V was trimmed by 1 base and J by 2 bases, leaving 10 bases between them.

The rearrangement uses TRBV5-4 and TRBJ1-2, with TRBD1 as a possible D gene (6 bases). Germline values: CDR1 SGHNT, CDR2 YYREEE (reference sequence). Between the trimmed V and J ends, which lost 0 bases and 2 bases, there was a span of 11 bases. The CDR3 runs 15 residues. In nucleotides, the CDR3 is TGTGCCAGCAGCTTGGGGGGGGCCAGCAACTATGGCTACACCTTC. The encoded protein is CASSLGGASNYGYTF.

This chain joins TRBV30 and TRBJ2-7; the match to TRBD2 covers 9 bases. Looked up from germline, CDR1 is GTSNPN and CDR2 is SVGIG (reference sequence). CDR3 length: 14 residues. V lost 5 bases to trimming and J lost 7 bases; unmatched junction nucleotides: 12. CDR3 region: CAWGIGLAIEEQYF. CDR3 nucleotide sequence: TGTGCCTGGGGTATCGGACTAGCGATAGAGGAGCAGTACTTC. Drawing the rest from reference TRBV30 and TRBJ2-7, the complete variable domain is SQTIHQWPATLVQPVGSPLSLECTVEGTSNPNLYWYRQAAGRGLQLLFYSVGIGQISSEVPQNLSASRPQDRQFILSSKKLLLSDSGFYLCAWGIGLAIEEQYFGPGTRLTVT.

The gene calls are TRBV7-5 and TRBJ2-5; the table's D call of TRBD2 was not tested on the DNA. TRBV7-5 is a documented pseudogene. The length of the CDR3 is 16 residues. The CDR3 spells CVRSSPGLAGGMGRDF. The DNA for the CDR3 is TGTGTCAGAAGCTCTCCGGGACTAGCGGGAGGTATGGGGAGGGACTTC.

This rearrangement joins TRBV4-2 to TRBJ2-2, with D uncertain. The V end lost 4 bases, the J end lost 5 bases, and 8 bases lay between the germline ends. Germline-derived CDR1 and CDR2 are LGHNA and YNFKEQ. The CDR3 loop spans 13 amino acids. The CDR3 sequence: CASSLPRTGELFF. DNA of the CDR3: TGTGCCAGCAGCCTCCCCAGGACCGGGGAGCTGTTTTTT.

The chain couples TRBV21-1 to TRBJ2-1; TRBD2 is taken as the D call from the table, unchecked against the DNA. TRBV21-1 is classified as a pseudogene. The CDR3 is made up of 17 amino acids. CDR3 amino acids: CASSNASKAGAYNEQFF. For the CDR3, the DNA is TGTGCCAGCAGCAACGCCTCGAAAGCGGGAGCGTACAATGAGCAGTTCTTC.

This chain links TRBV5-6 with TRBJ1-1; weak D call: TRBD1 (5 bases). This CDR3 has 17 residues. Trimming removed 0 bases at V and 0 bases at J, with 15 bases between. Germline assignment: CDR1 SGHDT and CDR2 YYEEEE. CDR3 in DNA: TGTGCCAGCAGCTTGGCAGAGGGACTCCTCATGAACACTGAAGCTTTCTTT. Its protein is CASSLAEGLLMNTEAFF. Full variable domain (rest looked up from reference TRBV5-6 and TRBJ1-1): DAGVTQSPTHLIKTRGQQVTLRCSPKSGHDTVSWYQQALGQGPQFIFQYYEEEERQRGNFPDRFSGHQFPNYSSELNVNALLLGDSALYLCASSLAEGLLMNTEAFFGQGTRLTVV.

The J gene is TRBJ1-3, the V gene TRBV5-4, with TRBD1 as a possible D gene (6 bases). The V end was cut by 4 bases, the J end by 8 bases, with 16 bases between. There are 14 residues in the CDR3. Germline CDR1 is SGHNT and CDR2 is YYREEE (reference sequence). CDR3: CASSAGTRGDTIYF. The CDR3 nucleotides are TGTGCCAGCAGCGCCGGGACACGGGGGGACACCATATATTTT.

The chain joins TRBV4-1 to TRBJ2-1; D call uncertain. The CDR3 is 14 amino acids. The ends were cut back, 1 base at V and 6 bases at J, with 10 bases in the middle. Germline V gene sequence: CDR1 MGHRA, CDR2 YSYEKL. The chain's CDR3 is CASSQAPTSNEQFF. The CDR3 DNA reads TGCGCCAGCAGCCAAGCGCCCACCAGCAATGAGCAGTTCTTC.

This sequence joins TRBV7-2 and TRBJ1-1; possible D gene TRBD1, 6 bases. Trimming took 6 bases from V and 9 from J, leaving 14 bases between them. CDR1 is SGHTA and CDR2 is FQGNSA in the germline V gene. The CDR3 is made up of 12 amino acids. As DNA, the CDR3 is TGTGCCAGCAGTCACGGGGGGGCCCAAGCTTTCTTT. It translates to CASSHGGAQAFF.

The rearrangement joins TRBV5-1 to TRBJ2-3; 7 nucleotides line up with TRBD2. The germline V gene has CDR1 SGHRS and CDR2 YFSETQ. Trimming removed 5 bases from V and 0 bases from J; junction bases left unmatched: 12. CDR3 length equals 17 residues. CDR3 bases: TGCGCCAGCAGTCCCTCCACTAGCGAGATTAGCACAGATACGCAGTATTTT. Its protein is CASSPSTSEISTDTQYF.

This clone was recorded only once. The chain uses TRBV29-1 and TRBJ1-5; a possible D gene is TRBD1 (5 bases). The V gene's germline CDR1 is SQVTM and CDR2 ANQGSEA. The V end was cut by 7 bases, the J end by 0 bases, with 10 bases between. CDR3 length: 13 amino acids. The CDR3 reads CSAGGNSNQPQHF. DNA for the CDR3: TGCAGCGCCGGGGGTAATAGCAATCAGCCCCAGCATTTT.

The rearrangement uses TRBV7-2 and TRBJ2-2; the D gene is possibly TRBD2 (5 bases). Germline lookup yields CDR1 SGHTA and CDR2 FQGNSA. V lost 5 bases, J lost 4 bases, and 14 bases lay in between. CDR3 length: 15 residues. CDR3 nucleotides: TGTGCCAGCAGCCCCCTTTGGGCGGGCACCGGGGAGCTGTTTTTT. Amino acids: CASSPLWAGTGELFF.

This chain uses TRBV4-3 with TRBJ2-3; TRBD2 agrees at 10 bases. CDR1 and CDR2 (germline): LGHNA, YSLEER. The CDR3 has 17 residues. Trimming cost V 0 bases and J 4 bases; bases outside gene matches: 7. In DNA form, the CDR3 reads TGCGCCAGCAGCCAAGATTACAGCGGGAGGGCCGCAGATACGCAGTATTTT. Translating gives CASSQDYSGRAADTQYF.

V usage is TRBV2 and J usage is TRBJ2-2; the D call may be TRBD1 or TRBD2 (6 bases each). CDR3 size: 19 residues. Germline V lookup: CDR1 SNHLY, CDR2 FYNNEI. The ends were cut back, 1 base at V and 6 bases at J, with 24 bases in the middle. The CDR3 spells CASSEGRVYTGSSSGELFF. For the CDR3, the DNA is TGTGCCAGCAGTGAAGGGAGGGTTTATACAGGGTCGTCGTCCGGGGAGCTGTTTTTT.

The V call is TRBV19, the J call TRBJ1-3; D is unresolved. The length of the CDR3 is 16 residues. Trimming took off 5 bases at V and 0 bases at J, with 14 bases between the two ends. Germline V gene data show CDR1 as LNHDA and CDR2 as SQIVND (reference sequence). CDR3 coding DNA: TGTGCCAGTAGTGTGTCGCTCGCGAGCTCTGGAAACACCATATATTTT. It is translated as CASSVSLASSGNTIYF.

The V call is TRBV7-2, the J call TRBJ2-1, with 11 nucleotides matching TRBD2. The CDR3 has 19 residues. Trimming removed 4 bases from V and 0 bases from J; junction bases left unmatched: 11. Germline V lookup: CDR1 SGHTA, CDR2 FQGNSA. Here the CDR3 DNA reads TGTGCCAGCAGCTCAAGGACTAGCGGGTCACTTAACTCCTACAATGAGCAGTTCTTC. Translated: CASSSRTSGSLNSYNEQFF.

The chain is built from TRBV11-3 and TRBJ2-1; D is unresolved. This CDR3 spans 15 amino acids. V was cut by 0 bases and J by 4 bases, with 10 bases left in between. Germline-derived CDR1 and CDR2 are SGHNT and YENEEA. The chain's CDR3 is CASSLDRAPYNEQFF. DNA for the CDR3: TGTGCCAGCAGCTTAGATCGAGCCCCTTACAATGAGCAGTTCTTC.

This clone was observed a single time. This chain uses TRBV10-3 with TRBJ2-5, with 8 bases aligning to TRBD2. Germline trimming cut 5 bases from V and 1 base from J; bases unmatched to any gene: 3. This CDR3 comprises 14 residues. In germline, CDR1 is ENHRY, CDR2 SYGVKD. Here the CDR3 reads CAISLGTSQETQYF. The CDR3 bases are TGTGCCATCAGTCTTGGGACTAGCCAAGAGACCCAGTACTTC.

The chain joins TRBV10-3 to TRBJ1-3, with a possible D match to TRBD1 (5 bases). Trimming removed 11 bases at V and 0 bases at J, with 11 bases between. Germline-derived CDR1 and CDR2 are ENHRY and SYGVKD. CDR3 length equals 13 residues. CDR3 in amino acids: CALMGGSGNTIYF. CDR3 sequence (DNA): TGTGCCCTTATGGGGGGCTCTGGAAACACCATATATTTT.

The gene calls are TRBV30 and TRBJ2-7, with D maybe TRBD1 (6 bases). Germline CDR1 GTSNPN, CDR2 SVGIG (reference sequence). The length of the CDR3 is 13 residues. The V end lost 0 bases, the J end lost 2 bases, and 8 bases lay between the germline ends. The CDR3 protein is CAWSVGQTYEQYF. The CDR3 DNA follows: TGTGCCTGGAGTGTAGGACAGACCTACGAGCAGTACTTC.

V gene TRBV28 combines with J gene TRBJ2-7, with 7 bases lining up with TRBD2. V was clipped by 6 bases and J by 1 base; unmatched bases: 12. The CDR3 has 16 residues. Germline assignment: CDR1 MDHEN and CDR2 SYDVKM. The CDR3 reads CASSLRAGEPSYEQYF. Here the CDR3 DNA reads TGTGCCAGCAGCCTCCGGGCGGGAGAGCCATCCTACGAGCAGTACTTC. The complete variable domain, with remaining parts taken from reference TRBV28 and TRBJ2-7, reads DVKVTQSSRYLVKRTGEKVFLECVQDMDHENMFWYRQDPGLGLRLIYFSYDVKMKEKGDIPEGYSVSREKKERFSLILESASTNQTSMYLCASSLRAGEPSYEQYFGPGTRLTVT.

This chain joins TRBV4-3 and TRBJ2-7; 7 bases agree with TRBD1. The CDR3 loop spans 15 amino acids. Trimming at V came to 1 base and at J to 2 bases, leaving 5 bases not matched to a gene. The germline V gene has CDR1 LGHNA and CDR2 YSLEER. This CDR3 reads CASSQGQGVTYEQYF. The CDR3 nucleotides read TGCGCCAGCAGCCAAGGGCAGGGGGTGACCTACGAGCAGTACTTC.